The entry below describes one T cell receptor beta chain. This clonotype occurred a few times. No antigen is known for it. No base quality values were provided; no much bigger clone lies one nucleotide off. The donors were 40 or so Caucasian individuals from Russia, aged roughly 6 to 100 years, who were systemically healthy. Approximately 9 milliliters of peripheral blood were collected from each donor into EDTA-treated Vacutainer tubes. PBMCs were isolated by Ficoll-Paque density-gradient centrifugation, with at least 6 million obtained per sample. Trizol reagent was used to extract total RNA from PBMCs, with at least 5.5 micrograms per sample. Naive CD45RAhigh/CD27high T cell percentages were measured by flow cytometry on a PBMC aliquot from every donor. This record belongs to a study of blood T cells in healthy people across ages (dated by TCRdb to about 2015). For the study in its entirety: Template switching captured roughly one uniquely barcoded TCR beta cDNA molecule per two T cells in model experiments. The donors were divided into four age groups: young (average roughly 17 years), middle-aged (about 40), aged (62) and long-lived (roughly 82). For two donors (one aged 18 to 30 and one aged 80 or older), the study analyzed two additional independent replicas of 1 million unique cDNA reads from the same blood draw. Age-related changes in TCR beta repertoire diversity were measured in the study by deep sequencing normalized with unique cDNA molecular identifiers.

Library construction relied on 5' RACE. TCRdb records Illumina HiSeq 2500 as the sequencer. A second PCR of 7 to 11 cycles was run with a J-beta primer mix and a sample-barcoded 5' primer. A unique molecular identifier was introduced onto each TCR beta cDNA molecule by a template-switch 5' adaptor carrying 12 random nucleotides. At least 2.5 million CDR3-containing paired-end reads were obtained from each sample. First-strand cDNA synthesis was performed from all RNA using the Mint cDNA synthesis kit, with priming by a TRBC-specific oligonucleotide. All cDNA was treated with uracil-DNA glycosylase and then went through a first 18-cycle PCR with the universal primers M1SS and BC2_uni_R. Under the source paper's analysis protocol: Each sample was normalized by randomly selecting 1 million high-quality reads, each carrying a distinct molecular identifier. Reads with shared molecular identifiers were discarded instead of being binned into consensus sequences. CDR3 identification, clonotype clustering and error correction used MiTCR with a Q25 quality threshold and the strictest error-elimination algorithm. A nonparametric unseen species model with Euler transformation was used to estimate lower-bound total TCR beta diversity. TCRdb reanalyzed the raw reads on its own, using fastp at Q25 for trimming and MiXCR for clone calling, and kept in-frame beta chains. Entries are consolidated by CDR3 protein sequence, retaining the most common genes and DNA. These V and J calls derive from TCRdb rather than the authors' analysis. This sample comprises 760,000 or so distinct CDR3 sequences, roughly 25% of them detected only once. The top ten clonotypes cover 9.4% of the sample.

General findings and caveats noted by the study authors: Estimates of total diversity from one million sequenced T cells were regarded as lower bounds and underestimates. Observed TCR beta diversity per million T cells fell roughly linearly with age, and a significant reduction was already apparent by age around 40. Compared with the aged group, the long-lived group had more naive CD4+ T cells, fewer expanded clones and increased TCR diversity, a pattern suggesting age selection. The percentage of naive T cells measured by flow cytometry correlated strongly with observed TCR beta diversity. Because donor CMV infection status was unknown, age-related changes in expanded clonotypes were potentially confounded. Because profiling used bulk unsorted PBMCs, naive and antigen-experienced compartments could not be compared conclusively.

V drops 4 bases and J drops 8 bases, leaving 14 bases in between. Reading the germline V gene gives CDR1 SQVTM and CDR2 ANQGSEA. Measured from the cysteine to the phenylalanine, the CDR3 is 13 residues long. Only the CDR3 part of the read is kept: 39 bases, read in frame from the first base. The same data also contributed to another study, on T cells of mothers and their children. Per that second paper: Nine systemically healthy Caucasian individuals, comprising three mothers and their six children, were included as donors. cDNA synthesis used all of the extracted RNA, with around 1.4 ug of RNA in each 15 ul reaction. Sample barcodes and 2-4 random nucleotides were added via the M1S primer in the second PCR. Over 8.5 million TCR beta CDR3 reads came from each mother, compared with 2.5 million to 3.5 million reads from each child. Thymic selection shapes the output of TCR recombination in a similar way in related and unrelated pairs, and inherited differences have a minor effect. Related mother-child pairs always showed normalized repertoire overlap that was slightly higher than in unrelated mother-child pairs, though the difference was never significant. With a sensitivity of approximately 100 clones per million clonotypes, no persistent microchimeric T cell clones were detected. In the study, deep NGS was used to compare the TCR beta repertoires of mothers and children, and features distinguishing related mother-child pairs from unrelated individuals were sought. The mean age was around 40 +/- 4 years for the mothers and around 10 +/- 4 years for the children. After adapter ligation was performed with NEBNext reagents, the libraries were sequenced on an Illumina HiSeq 2000 with 100+100 nt paired-end reads. To prevent cross-contamination, the mother and child libraries were prepared a month apart and were sequenced in separate runs. Each donor had between 500,000 and 2,000,000 distinct TCR beta clonotypes identified. Naive TCR beta clonotypes were estimated from low-frequency clonotypes matched to each donor's FACS-determined naive share, without sorting.

This receptor chain uses TRBV29-1 and TRBJ1-4, and TRBD1 may be the D gene, going by 5 matching bases. The sequencing input was blood. The TCR sequence derives from a boy aged 10-17 years in good health. CDR3 region: CSVGPQGGEKLFF. The nucleotide sequence reads TGCAGCGTTGGTCCCCAGGGCGGCGAAAAACTGTTTTTT.